Sequencing of this T cell receptor beta chain was carried out in a study of cytomegalovirus exposure and HLA in healthy donors. CDR1 is DFQATT and CDR2 is SNEGSKA in the germline V gene (reference sequence). The CDR3 sequence is 10 residues long. V was cut by 6 bases and J by 3 bases, with 5 bases left in between. On this clone: Its antigen is not identified.

The study's findings and limits: The study put 150 to 200 TCR beta chains on its list as cytomegalovirus-associated.

A multiplex PCR was run with 60 Vbeta primers and 13 Jbeta primers. Assay: immunoSEQ multiplex PCR; the TCRdb copy retains only in-frame clones and omits some. The profile shows about 92,000 clones, 81% of them singletons. This TCR was sampled from a girl aged 2-10 years in good health and CMV-seropositive. V is TRBV20-1 and J is TRBJ2-5; the D is unclear. The sequenced sample consisted of PBMCs. The CDR3 DNA sequence: TGCAGTGCCATCAAAGAGACCCAGTACTTC. Its translation: CSAIKETQYF.